This TCR beta chain was found in a study of blood T cell repertoires in COVID-19. Study at large: Italy, Spain and the United States were the sources of the convalescent and acute COVID-19 samples. In each case, the material was cDNA or gDNA derived from T cells, B-cell-depleted T cells, or PBMCs.

The CDR3 covers 19 residues. Assay: immunoSEQ multiplex PCR; the TCRdb copy retains only in-frame clones and omits some. The sample records around 300,000 clones, roughly 90% being singletons. Sequencing used peripheral blood. This receptor was identified in a woman aged 35 to 49 who had recovered from COVID-19. J is TRBJ2-2 and V is TRBV21-1; the DNA was not compared with TRBD2, the D call given in the table. TRBV21-1 is a pseudogene segment. The CDR3 is CASSKAYLVLAINTGELFF. CDR3 nucleotide sequence: TGTGCCAGCAGCAAAGCTTATTTAGTACTAGCGATAAACACCGGGGAGCTGTTTTTT.